These 10 T cell receptor beta chains were sequenced from one sample in a study of blood T cell repertoires in COVID-19. TCRdb's table, derived via immunoSEQ multiplex PCR, lists solely in-frame clones and lacks some. The sample carries roughly 90,000 clones, about 85% recorded once. The specimen was peripheral blood. The receptors here all came from a woman in her sixties or seventies with acute or convalescent COVID-19.

This chain uses TRBV6-1 with TRBJ2-7, with D tentatively TRBD1 (6 bases). Germline V gene sequence: CDR1 MNHNS, CDR2 SASEGT. The CDR3 length is 15 residues. Trimming stripped 5 bases from V and 4 bases from J, with 18 bases between. The CDR3 DNA reads as TGTGCCAGCAGTTCTTTTTGGGGGCAGGGGTACGAGCAGTACTTC. Its translation is CASSSFWGQGYEQYF.

This chain joins TRBV6-2 or TRBV6-3 and TRBJ1-1; TRBD1 is a possible D gene (6 bases). Trimming removed 4 bases at V and 8 bases at J, with 14 bases between. The germline CDR1 and CDR2 sequences are MNHEY and SVGEGT. The CDR3 is 13 residues long. Here the CDR3 DNA reads TGTGCCAGCAGTTTTCCTCAGGGGACCGAAGCTTTCTTT. It yields the protein CASSFPQGTEAFF.

The chain is built from TRBV5-4 and TRBJ1-2; 7 bases fit TRBD1. CDR1 and CDR2 from the germline V gene are SGHNT and YYREEE (reference sequence). The CDR3 covers 12 residues. V was pared by 5 bases and J by 6 bases, with 4 bases of the junction left unmatched. This CDR3 is CASSRGQDGYTF. The CDR3, as DNA: TGTGCCAGCAGTCGTGGACAGGATGGCTACACCTTC.

The V call is TRBV10-3, the J call TRBJ1-2; 7 nucleotides align to TRBD1. The CDR3 consists of 14 residues. Germline V gene data show CDR1 as ENHRY and CDR2 as SYGVKD. Germline trimming cut 0 bases from V and 2 bases from J; bases unmatched to any gene: 0. CDR3 region: CAISESQGNYGYTF. The CDR3 DNA is TGTGCCATCAGTGAGTCACAGGGGAACTATGGCTACACCTTC.

The chain couples TRBV7-9 to TRBJ1-2; 7 bases match TRBD1. Trimming removed 5 bases from V and 0 bases from J; junction bases left unmatched: 12. The germline gives CDR1 SEHNR, CDR2 FQNEAQ (reference sequence). CDR3 length equals 17 residues. In DNA, the CDR3 is TGTGCCAGCAGCCTGGGCCGGGACAGAGTCTCTAACTATGGCTACACCTTC. Its protein is CASSLGRDRVSNYGYTF.

The chain is built from TRBV7-2 and TRBJ1-5; D gene ambiguous. This CDR3 comprises 15 residues. V lost 1 base, J lost 5 bases, and 12 bases lay in between. Germline CDR1 reads SGHTA; CDR2 reads FQGNSA. The CDR3 coding sequence is TGTGCCAGCAGCTTAGTATCAAGCGAGGATCAGCCCCAGCATTTT. Protein: CASSLVSSEDQPQHF.

The chain couples TRBV27 to TRBJ2-3, with a weak D call TRBD1 (5 bases). The CDR3 length is 16 residues. V dropped 3 bases and J dropped 1 base, with 14 bases sitting between them. Germline lookup yields CDR1 MNHEY and CDR2 SMNVEV (reference sequence). The CDR3 nucleotides are TGTGCCAGCAGTTTCCTCCAGGGCGTCGGCACAGATACGCAGTATTTT. Its translation: CASSFLQGVGTDTQYF.

CDR3: CASSLARASYEQYF. CDR3 sequence (DNA): TGTGCCAGCAGCTTAGCGCGGGCCTCCTACGAGCAGTACTTC. The chain couples TRBV11-3 to TRBJ2-7, with TRBD2 as a possible D gene (5 bases). V was cut by 1 base and J by 0 bases, with 7 bases left in between. In germline, CDR1 is SGHNT, CDR2 YENEEA. The length of the CDR3 is 14 residues.

The V call is TRBV5-1, the J call TRBJ1-2; 7 nucleotides align to TRBD1. The junction had 8 bases not matched to a gene; V was cut back by 2 bases and J by 4 bases. This CDR3 has 15 amino acids. Per germline, CDR1 SGHRS and CDR2 YFSETQ. This CDR3 reads CASSFTGEEGYGYTF. The CDR3 nucleotides read TGCGCCAGCAGCTTTACAGGGGAGGAAGGCTATGGCTACACCTTC. The full variable domain, completed using reference TRBV5-1 and TRBJ1-2, is KAGVTQTPRYLIKTRGQQVTLSCSPISGHRSVSWYQQTPGQGLQFLFEYFSETQRNKGNFPGRFSGRQFSNSRSEMNVSTLELGDSALYLCASSFTGEEGYGYTFGSGTRLTVV.

This clone showed up just once. This rearrangement joins TRBV11-2 to TRBJ2-1; D perhaps matches TRBD2 (7 bases). Trimming cost V 0 bases and J 3 bases, with 24 bases left between them. Germline V gene lookup returns CDR1 SGHAT and CDR2 FQNNGV. The CDR3 is made up of 20 amino acids. CDR3 in amino acids: CASSLDGRGRGLGIYNEQFF. The DNA of the CDR3 is TGTGCCAGCAGCTTAGATGGTAGGGGGAGGGGACTTGGTATCTACAATGAGCAGTTCTTC.